A single sample gave rise to the 32 T cell receptor beta chains below, sequenced in a study of blood T cell repertoires in COVID-19. Clones were read by immunoSEQ multiplex PCR, and TCRdb kept only the in-frame ones, dropping some. The repertoire consists of 95,000 to 150,000 clones, with 82% occurring once and the leading ten covering roughly 4.3%. Material for sequencing was peripheral blood. The origin of the receptors is a woman in her 70s with acute or convalescent COVID-19.

This clone was observed a few times. The chain recombines TRBV6-5 with TRBJ2-7; 11 bases are shared with TRBD2. The CDR3 covers 15 residues. CDR1 MNHEY and CDR2 SVGAGI come from the germline V gene. The trim removed 0 bases at V and 4 bases at J, leaving 2 bases unmatched. The CDR3 sequence: CASSYSGTSGYEQYF. As DNA, the CDR3 is TGTGCCAGCAGTTACTCGGGGACTAGCGGTTACGAGCAGTACTTC.

This chain uses TRBV3-1 (or the pseudogene TRBV3-2) with TRBJ1-6; no definite D call. In germline, CDR1 is LGHDT, CDR2 YNNKEL (reference sequence). The CDR3 spans 16 residues. Trimming removed 4 bases at V and 0 bases at J, with 10 bases between. The CDR3 region has the DNA TGTGCCAGCAGCCGAACATCGTCCTCCTATAATTCACCCCTCCACTTT. Translated, it gives CASSRTSSSYNSPLHF.

CDR3 nucleotides: TGTGCCAGCAGCTTATTGGGCGTGAGGAACACTGAAGCTTTCTTT. Protein sequence: CASSLLGVRNTEAFF. V usage is TRBV7-6 and J usage is TRBJ1-1; D remains unclear. The V end lost 2 bases, the J end lost 1 base, and 11 bases lay between the germline ends. The germline V gene has CDR1 SGHVS and CDR2 FNYEAQ. This CDR3 region has 15 residues.

The chain recombines TRBV4-3 with TRBJ2-4; D not resolved. The CDR3 is made up of 15 amino acids. Germline CDR1 is LGHNA and CDR2 is YSLEER. V was trimmed by 0 bases and J by 5 bases, leaving 11 bases between them. The CDR3 DNA sequence: TGCGCCAGCAGCCAAGAACGGTCTCGCCAAAACATTCAGTACTTC. Its translation is CASSQERSRQNIQYF.

The V call is TRBV7-2, the J call TRBJ2-3; 11 nucleotides match TRBD2. With 1 base clipped from V and 4 bases from J, the junction kept 10 bases outside the gene matches. Germline V gene lookup returns CDR1 SGHTA and CDR2 FQGNSA. The CDR3 is 18 residues long. DNA of the CDR3: TGTGCCAGCAGCTTAGGGCGACTAGCGGGGCGGCTGGCAGATACGCAGTATTTT. Translating it yields CASSLGRLAGRLADTQYF.

This clone occurred once. The V and J genes are TRBV2 and TRBJ2-5, with TRBD1 matching 8 bases. V was clipped by 7 bases and J by 2 bases; unmatched bases: 3. The germline CDR1 and CDR2 sequences are SNHLY and FYNNEI. CDR3 size: 13 residues. CDR3 protein: CASNYRGQETQYF. The CDR3 DNA is TGTGCCAGCAACTACAGGGGGCAAGAGACCCAGTACTTC.

The chain is built from TRBV5-1 and TRBJ2-7; TRBD1 matches 9 bases. This CDR3 contains 15 residues. Unmatched junction bases numbered 5, after V lost 4 bases and J lost 0 bases. Germline-derived CDR1 and CDR2 are SGHRS and YFSETQ. As DNA, the CDR3 is TGCGCCAGCAGCCTGGGACAGGGAGGCTCCTACGAGCAGTACGTC. As protein: CASSLGQGGSYEQYV.

The rearrangement links TRBV3-1 (or the pseudogene TRBV3-2) to TRBJ2-1; D perhaps matches TRBD2 (6 bases). The ends were cut back, 3 bases at V and 1 base at J, with 10 bases in the middle. Germline V gene data show CDR1 as LGHDT and CDR2 as YNNKEL (reference sequence). The CDR3 length is 15 residues. CDR3: CASSQSGPSYNEQFF. In DNA form, the CDR3 reads TGTGCCAGCAGCCAGAGCGGGCCGTCCTACAATGAGCAGTTCTTC.

This clone has a single count. The chain recombines TRBV7-9 with TRBJ2-1, with 12 bases fitting TRBD1. CDR1 is SEHNR and CDR2 is FQNEAQ in the germline V gene (reference sequence). This CDR3 contains 17 residues. V dropped 3 bases and J dropped 8; count of bases not matched to a gene: 11. The CDR3 region is CASSLYGGDRGRYEQFF. CDR3 coding DNA: TGTGCCAGCAGCTTGTATGGCGGGGACAGGGGGCGTTATGAGCAGTTCTTC.

V is TRBV7-3 and J is TRBJ2-3, with 7 bases that match TRBD2. Germline V gene lookup returns CDR1 SGHTA and CDR2 FQGTGA. Losses at the gene ends were 2 bases for V and 8 bases for J; bases not matched to a gene: 13. The CDR3 has 16 residues. CDR3 sequence: CASSLATGGSPVTQYF. CDR3 bases: TGTGCCAGCAGCTTAGCGACCGGGGGGTCCCCCGTTACGCAGTATTTT.

The sample holds one count of this clone. The chain combines TRBV9 with TRBJ2-1; D is possibly TRBD2 (6 bases). V was cut by 0 bases and J by 6 bases, with 16 bases left in between. Germline CDR1 reads SGDLS; CDR2 reads YYNGEE. This CDR3 region has 16 residues. CDR3 nucleotide sequence: TGTGCCAGCAGCGTAGCTACGAGAGGAGGGACCAATGAGCAGTTCTTC. It codes for CASSVATRGGTNEQFF.

This chain links TRBV3-1 (or the pseudogene TRBV3-2) with TRBJ1-6; 8 bases are shared with TRBD1. Germline V gives CDR1 LGHDT, CDR2 YNNKEL (reference sequence). V was clipped by 2 bases and J by 0 bases; unmatched bases: 3. This CDR3 is 17 amino acids long. DNA for the CDR3: TGTGCCAGCAGCCAATACAGGGGGAACTCCTATAATTCACCCCTCCACTTT. This gives the protein CASSQYRGNSYNSPLHF.

This clone was found once. The genes are TRBV5-1 and TRBJ1-5; the D gene is possibly TRBD1 (5 bases). The CDR3 runs 14 residues. With 3 bases removed from V and 4 bases from J, the gap between germline ends came to 11 bases. Germline loops: CDR1 SGHRS, CDR2 YFSETQ. CDR3: CASSSGLLNQPQHF. In nucleotides, the CDR3 is TGCGCCAGCAGCTCGGGACTTTTGAATCAGCCCCAGCATTTT. Full variable domain (rest looked up from reference TRBV5-1 and TRBJ1-5): KAGVTQTPRYLIKTRGQQVTLSCSPISGHRSVSWYQQTPGQGLQFLFEYFSETQRNKGNFPGRFSGRQFSNSRSEMNVSTLELGDSALYLCASSSGLLNQPQHFGDGTRLSIL.

The chain is built from TRBV7-8 and TRBJ1-4; D perhaps matches TRBD1 (5 bases). This CDR3 comprises 17 residues. Germline V CDR1 and CDR2: SGHVS, FQNEAQ. Trimming removed 5 bases from V and 0 bases from J, with 16 bases in between. The CDR3 bases are TGTGCCAGCAGCCGACACAGGCGGTTTTCAACTAATGAAAAACTGTTTTTT. This gives the protein CASSRHRRFSTNEKLFF.

This clone occurred once. The gene calls are TRBV12-3 or TRBV12-4 and TRBJ1-1; a weak D match, TRBD1 (5 bases). Trimming stripped 8 bases from V and 8 bases from J, with 18 bases between. The CDR3 loop spans 13 amino acids. CDR3: CASPLGADGEAFF. As DNA, the CDR3 is TGTGCCAGCCCTCTAGGGGCGGATGGGGAAGCTTTCTTT.

V gene TRBV14 combines with J gene TRBJ1-1; tentatively, D is TRBD1 (5 bases). The CDR3 runs 13 residues. V shed 1 base and J shed 6 bases, with 9 bases lying between them. In germline, CDR1 is SGHDN, CDR2 FVKESK. CDR3 DNA: TGTGCCAGCAGCCAAGTGAAGGGGCCTGAAGCTTTCTTT. The encoded protein is CASSQVKGPEAFF. Variable domain in full (rest from reference TRBV14 and TRBJ1-1): EAGVTQFPSHSVIEKGQTVTLRCDPISGHDNLYWYRRVMGKEIKFLLHFVKESKQDESGMPNNRFLAERTGGTYSTLKVQPAELEDSGVYFCASSQVKGPEAFFGQGTRLTVV.

The V call is TRBV7-9, the J call TRBJ2-2, with TRBD1 matching 9 bases. The length of the CDR3 is 16 residues. Germline V gene sequence: CDR1 SEHNR, CDR2 FQNEAQ (reference sequence). V lost 2 bases and J lost 4; bases outside the gene matches: 5. CDR3 residues: CASSLRGTGLTGELFF. Here the CDR3 DNA reads TGTGCCAGCAGCTTACGTGGGACAGGGCTCACCGGGGAGCTGTTTTTT.

The CDR3, as DNA: TGTGCCAGCAGTGACTTTAGCCCTGATACGCAGTATTTT. Its translation: CASSDFSPDTQYF. V is TRBV6-4 and J is TRBJ2-3; unclear D gene. Germline CDR1 and CDR2: MRHNA and SNTAGT. The CDR3 is made up of 13 amino acids. V lost 1 base, J lost 6 bases, and 8 bases lay in between.

This rearrangement joins TRBV5-6 to TRBJ1-5, with TRBD1 matching 9 bases. The CDR3 has 15 amino acids. Germline V gene lookup returns CDR1 SGHDT and CDR2 YYEEEE. Trimming cost V 2 bases and J 3 bases; bases outside gene matches: 3. The CDR3 DNA reads TGTGCCAGCAGCTTTGGACAGGGGATCAATCAGCCCCAGCATTTT. Translation gives CASSFGQGINQPQHF.

The CDR3 bases are TGTGCCAGCAGTCCCCGGGACAGGGATACCCAGTACTTC. This encodes CASSPRDRDTQYF. This chain links TRBV6-5 with TRBJ2-5; 9 bases align to TRBD1. With 5 bases clipped from V and 8 bases from J, the junction kept 6 bases outside the gene matches. Germline V gene lookup returns CDR1 MNHEY and CDR2 SVGAGI. The CDR3 is 13 residues long.

This clone was counted once. The chain joins TRBV6-1 to TRBJ1-2; maybe TRBD1 (5 bases). This CDR3 has 15 residues. The germline V and J ends were trimmed by 0 bases and 2 bases, with 10 bases remaining between them. Germline V gives CDR1 MNHNS, CDR2 SASEGT. CDR3 residues: CASSEAGGVNYGYTF. CDR3 bases: TGTGCCAGCAGTGAAGCGGGAGGGGTCAACTATGGCTACACCTTC.

This clone was recorded a few times. This sequence joins TRBV5-1 and TRBJ2-5; 12 bases match TRBD2. The CDR3 contains 16 residues. Germline CDR1 and CDR2: SGHRS and YFSETQ. Germline trimming cut 4 bases from V and 4 bases from J; bases unmatched to any gene: 8. CDR3 region: CASSQQPLAGGETQYF. In DNA, the CDR3 is TGCGCCAGCAGCCAGCAACCACTAGCGGGGGGAGAGACCCAGTACTTC.

CDR3 in amino acids: CASSQRQFNYGYTF. The CDR3 bases are TGTGCCAGTAGTCAAAGACAGTTTAACTATGGCTACACCTTC. J is TRBJ1-2 and V is TRBV19, with a weak D call TRBD1 (5 bases). V was trimmed by 5 bases and J by 1 base, leaving 11 bases between them. Germline CDR1 LNHDA, CDR2 SQIVND (reference sequence). The CDR3 has 14 residues.

The chain is built from TRBV9 and TRBJ1-3, with 7 bases that match TRBD1. The junction had 7 bases not matched to a gene; V was cut back by 6 bases and J by 4 bases. Per germline, CDR1 SGDLS and CDR2 YYNGEE. The CDR3 covers 14 residues. CDR3 bases: TGTGCCAGCACCGAGGGACAGCACGGAAACACCATATATTTT. This gives the protein CASTEGQHGNTIYF.

This clone was seen a handful of times. This sample also contains other DNA sequences that code for the same CDR3. The chain joins TRBV5-4 to TRBJ2-3, with 9 bases fitting TRBD2. Per the germline V gene, CDR1 is SGHNT and CDR2 is YYREEE (reference sequence). Trimming at V came to 1 base and at J to 0 bases, leaving 3 bases not matched to a gene. This CDR3 region has 16 residues. The CDR3 DNA is TGTGCCAGCAGCTTGCGGCTAGCGGGGAGCACAGATACGCAGTATTTT. Its protein is CASSLRLAGSTDTQYF.

The chain combines TRBV19 with TRBJ1-6; 8 bases map to TRBD1. Germline V CDR1 and CDR2: LNHDA, SQIVND (reference sequence). The CDR3 has 14 amino acids. Trimming at V came to 7 bases and at J to 10 bases, leaving 9 bases not matched to a gene. CDR3 sequence: CASTRGQVGSPLHF. The CDR3 nucleotides read TGTGCCAGTACCCGGGGACAGGTAGGATCACCCCTCCACTTT.

There are a few counts of this clone. V gene TRBV7-2 combines with J gene TRBJ1-2; 7 bases fit TRBD1. CDR1 and CDR2 from the germline V gene are SGHTA and FQGNSA. This CDR3 is 13 amino acids long. V shed 5 bases, J shed 5 bases, and the junction held 5 bases outside the gene matches. The CDR3 region is CASSNRDSYGYTF. In DNA form, the CDR3 reads TGTGCCAGCAGCAACCGGGACAGTTATGGCTACACCTTC.

The chain recombines TRBV7-2 with TRBJ2-4; 7 bases line up with TRBD1. The J segment lost 3 bases and the V segment lost 6 bases, leaving 8 bases of the junction unmatched. This CDR3 spans 15 amino acids. Per germline, CDR1 SGHTA and CDR2 FQGNSA. Here the CDR3 reads CASSDRVTDKNIQYF. The CDR3 DNA is TGTGCCAGCAGTGACAGGGTAACCGACAAAAACATTCAGTACTTC.

V usage is TRBV6-6 and J usage is TRBJ2-1; 12 nucleotides match TRBD2. The CDR3 runs to 14 residues. V lost 4 bases, J lost 9 bases, and 4 bases stayed unmatched. The V gene's germline CDR1 is MNHNY and CDR2 SVGAGI (reference sequence). The CDR3 loop reads CASSSSGGATEQFF. The DNA for the CDR3 is TGTGCCAGCAGTTCTAGCGGGGGGGCCACTGAGCAGTTCTTC.

The chain is built from TRBV19 and TRBJ1-2; D gene ambiguous. The germline gives CDR1 LNHDA, CDR2 SQIVND (reference sequence). The CDR3 totals 14 residues. V was trimmed by 0 bases and J by 6 bases, leaving 11 bases between them. CDR3 protein: CASSIERGTDGYTF. DNA for the CDR3: TGTGCCAGTAGTATAGAACGGGGTACCGATGGCTACACCTTC.

This clone was picked up one time. V and J are TRBV7-3 and TRBJ1-2; 9 bases map to TRBD1. The CDR3 runs to 14 residues. With 5 bases clipped from V and 8 bases from J, the junction kept 9 bases outside the gene matches. From germline, CDR1 is SGHTA and CDR2 FQGTGA. The CDR3 DNA reads TGTGCCAGCAGCCCGGGACAGGGAAGAGGAGGCTACACCTTC. It is translated as CASSPGQGRGGYTF.

The rearrangement joins TRBV10-3 to TRBJ1-5; D not certain. The V gene lost 2 bases and the J gene lost 2 bases, with 4 bases spanning the gap. This CDR3 is built from 13 residues. The germline V gene has CDR1 ENHRY and CDR2 SYGVKD. CDR3 in DNA: TGTGCCATCAGTGAGAGAGGCAATCAGCCCCAGCATTTT. This codes for CAISERGNQPQHF.